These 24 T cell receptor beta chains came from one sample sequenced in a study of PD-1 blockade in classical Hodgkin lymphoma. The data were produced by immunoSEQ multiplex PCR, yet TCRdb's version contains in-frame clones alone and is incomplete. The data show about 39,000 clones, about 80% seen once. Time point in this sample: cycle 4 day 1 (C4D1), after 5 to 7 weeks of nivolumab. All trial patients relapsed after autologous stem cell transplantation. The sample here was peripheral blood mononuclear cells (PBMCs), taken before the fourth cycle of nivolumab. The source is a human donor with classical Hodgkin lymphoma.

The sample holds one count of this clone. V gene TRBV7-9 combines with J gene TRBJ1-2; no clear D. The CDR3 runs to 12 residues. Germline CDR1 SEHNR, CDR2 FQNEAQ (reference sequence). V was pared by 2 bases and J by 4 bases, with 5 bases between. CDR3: CASSLRGYGYTF. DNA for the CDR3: TGTGCCAGCAGCTTACGAGGCTATGGCTACACCTTC. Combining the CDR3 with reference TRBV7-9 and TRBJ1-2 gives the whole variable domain DTGVSQNPRHKITKRGQNVTFRCDPISEHNRLYWYRQTLGQGPEFLTYFQNEAQLEKSRLLSDRFSAERPKGSFSTLEIQRTEQGDSAMYLCASSLRGYGYTFGSGTRLTVV.

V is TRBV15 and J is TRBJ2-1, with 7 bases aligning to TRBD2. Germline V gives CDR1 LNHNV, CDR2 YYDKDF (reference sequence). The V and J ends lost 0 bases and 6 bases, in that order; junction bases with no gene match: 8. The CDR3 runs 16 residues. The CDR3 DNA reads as TGTGCCACCAGCAGAGATGTGGCTAGCGGATTCAATGAGCAGTTCTTC. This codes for CATSRDVASGFNEQFF.

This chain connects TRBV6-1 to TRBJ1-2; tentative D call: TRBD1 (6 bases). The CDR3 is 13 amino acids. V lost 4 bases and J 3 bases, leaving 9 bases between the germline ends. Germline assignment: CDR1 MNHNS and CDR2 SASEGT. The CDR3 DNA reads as TGTGCCAGCAGTGGGAACAGGGACTATGGCTACACCTTC. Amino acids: CASSGNRDYGYTF.

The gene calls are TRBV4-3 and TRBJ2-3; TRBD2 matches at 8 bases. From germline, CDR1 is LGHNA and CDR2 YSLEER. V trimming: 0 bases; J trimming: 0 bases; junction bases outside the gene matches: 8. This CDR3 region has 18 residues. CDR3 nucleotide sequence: TGCGCCAGCAGCCAAGATCCCACTAGCGGCACTAGCACAGATACGCAGTATTTT. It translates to CASSQDPTSGTSTDTQYF.

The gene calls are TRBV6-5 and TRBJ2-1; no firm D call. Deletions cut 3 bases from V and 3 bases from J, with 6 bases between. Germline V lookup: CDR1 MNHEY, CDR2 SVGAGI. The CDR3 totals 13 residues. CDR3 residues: CASSYNSYNEQFF. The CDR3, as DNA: TGTGCCAGCAGTTATAACAGCTACAATGAGCAGTTCTTC.

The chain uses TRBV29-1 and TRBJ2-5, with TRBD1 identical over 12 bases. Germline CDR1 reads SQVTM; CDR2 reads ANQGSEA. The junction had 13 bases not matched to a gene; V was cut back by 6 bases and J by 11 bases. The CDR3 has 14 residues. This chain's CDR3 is CSVARDRGPKEQYF. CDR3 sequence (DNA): TGCAGCGTAGCCCGGGACAGGGGGCCTAAGGAGCAGTACTTC.

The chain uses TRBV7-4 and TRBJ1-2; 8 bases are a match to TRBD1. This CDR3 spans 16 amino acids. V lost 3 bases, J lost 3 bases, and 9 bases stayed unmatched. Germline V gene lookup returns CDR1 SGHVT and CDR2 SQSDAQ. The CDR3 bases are TGTGCCAGCAGCTTTTTAGGCCCAGGGGGCGACTATGGCTACACCTTC. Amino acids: CASSFLGPGGDYGYTF.

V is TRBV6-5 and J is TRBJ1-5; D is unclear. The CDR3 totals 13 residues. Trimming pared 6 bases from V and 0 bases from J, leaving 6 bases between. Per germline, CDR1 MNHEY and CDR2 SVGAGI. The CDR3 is CASRIHSNQPQHF. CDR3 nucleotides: TGTGCCAGCAGGATCCATAGCAATCAGCCCCAGCATTTT.

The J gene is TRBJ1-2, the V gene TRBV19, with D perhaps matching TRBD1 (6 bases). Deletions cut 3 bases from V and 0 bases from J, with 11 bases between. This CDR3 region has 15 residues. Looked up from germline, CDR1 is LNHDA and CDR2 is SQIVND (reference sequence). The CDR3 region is CASSIEGGSNYGYTF. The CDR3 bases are TGTGCCAGTAGTATCGAGGGGGGCTCTAACTATGGCTACACCTTC.

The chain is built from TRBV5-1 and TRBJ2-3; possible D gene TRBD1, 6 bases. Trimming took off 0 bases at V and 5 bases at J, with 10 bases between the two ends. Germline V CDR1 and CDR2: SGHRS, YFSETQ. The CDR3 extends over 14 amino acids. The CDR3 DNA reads TGCGCCAGCAGCTTGGACAGGGCGGGAGATACGCAGTATTTT. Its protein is CASSLDRAGDTQYF.

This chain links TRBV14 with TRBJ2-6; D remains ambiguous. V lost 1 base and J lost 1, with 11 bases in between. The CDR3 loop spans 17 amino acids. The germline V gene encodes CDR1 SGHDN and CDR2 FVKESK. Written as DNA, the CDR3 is TGTGCCAGCAGCCAAGGTCATGCCCGATCTGGGGCCAACGTCCTGACTTTC. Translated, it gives CASSQGHARSGANVLTF.

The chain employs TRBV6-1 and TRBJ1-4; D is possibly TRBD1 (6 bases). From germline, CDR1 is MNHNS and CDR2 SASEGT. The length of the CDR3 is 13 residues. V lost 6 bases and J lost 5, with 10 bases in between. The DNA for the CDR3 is TGTGCCAGCAGGGACAGACCAAATGAAAAACTGTTTTTT. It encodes CASRDRPNEKLFF.

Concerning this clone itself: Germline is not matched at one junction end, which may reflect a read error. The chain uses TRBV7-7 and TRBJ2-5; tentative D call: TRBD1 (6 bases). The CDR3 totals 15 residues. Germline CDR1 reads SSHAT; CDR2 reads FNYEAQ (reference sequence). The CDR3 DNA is TGTGCTAGCAGCTCAGGGCAGGGGATTCAAGAGACCCAGTACTTC. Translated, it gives CASSSGQGIQETQYF.

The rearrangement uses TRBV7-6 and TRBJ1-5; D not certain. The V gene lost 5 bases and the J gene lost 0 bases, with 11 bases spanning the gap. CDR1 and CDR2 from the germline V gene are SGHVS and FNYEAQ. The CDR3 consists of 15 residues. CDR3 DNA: TGTGCCAGCAGCCCAGGCGCTAGTAGCAATCAGCCCCAGCATTTT. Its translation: CASSPGASSNQPQHF.

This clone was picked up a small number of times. This CDR3 reads CASSPQSRTGNYGYTF. The CDR3 nucleotides are TGTGCCAGCTCACCACAATCAAGAACCGGGAACTATGGCTACACCTTC. The V and J genes are TRBV18 and TRBJ1-2; D not certain. V lost 1 base to trimming and J lost 2 bases, with 14 bases between them. Germline CDR1 is KGHSH and CDR2 is LQKENI. The CDR3 runs 16 residues.

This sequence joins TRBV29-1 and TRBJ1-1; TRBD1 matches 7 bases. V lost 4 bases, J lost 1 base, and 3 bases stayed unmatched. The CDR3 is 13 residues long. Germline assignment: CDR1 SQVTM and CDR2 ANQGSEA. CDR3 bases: TGCAGCGTTGGCGGGACAGCGAACACTGAAGCTTTCTTT. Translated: CSVGGTANTEAFF.

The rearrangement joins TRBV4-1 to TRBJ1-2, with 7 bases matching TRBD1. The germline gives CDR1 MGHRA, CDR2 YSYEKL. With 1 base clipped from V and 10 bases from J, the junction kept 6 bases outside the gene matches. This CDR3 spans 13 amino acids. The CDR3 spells CASSQVIGTAYTF. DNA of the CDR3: TGCGCCAGCAGCCAAGTAATCGGGACAGCCTACACCTTC.

CDR3 residues: CSVEDQGGNGYTF. In DNA, the CDR3 is TGCAGCGTTGAAGACCAGGGTGGAAATGGCTACACCTTC. The chain links TRBV29-1 to TRBJ1-2; a possible D gene is TRBD1 (5 bases). Per the germline V gene, CDR1 is SQVTM and CDR2 is ANQGSEA. V was trimmed by 0 bases and J by 6 bases, leaving 11 bases between them. The CDR3 spans 13 residues.

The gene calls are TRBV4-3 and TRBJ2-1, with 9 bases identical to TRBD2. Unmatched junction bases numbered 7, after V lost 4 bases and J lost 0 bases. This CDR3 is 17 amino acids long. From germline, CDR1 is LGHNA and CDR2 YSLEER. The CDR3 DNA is TGCGCCAGCAGCCTACGACTAGCGGCAACCTCCTACAATGAGCAGTTCTTC. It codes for CASSLRLAATSYNEQFF.

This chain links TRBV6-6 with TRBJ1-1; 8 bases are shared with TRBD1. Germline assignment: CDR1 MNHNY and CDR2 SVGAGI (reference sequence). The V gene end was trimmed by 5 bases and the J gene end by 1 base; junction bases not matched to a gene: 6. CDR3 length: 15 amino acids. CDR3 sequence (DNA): TGTGCCAGCAGTCGCGGGACAGGATGGAACACTGAAGCTTTCTTT. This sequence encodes CASSRGTGWNTEAFF.

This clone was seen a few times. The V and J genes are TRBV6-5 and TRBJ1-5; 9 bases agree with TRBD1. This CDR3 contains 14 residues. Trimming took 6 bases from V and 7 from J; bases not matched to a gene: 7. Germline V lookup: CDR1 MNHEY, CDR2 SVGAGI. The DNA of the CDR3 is TGTGCCAGCAGGGAACAGGGGGCCGGGCAGCCCCAGCATTTT. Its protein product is CASREQGAGQPQHF.

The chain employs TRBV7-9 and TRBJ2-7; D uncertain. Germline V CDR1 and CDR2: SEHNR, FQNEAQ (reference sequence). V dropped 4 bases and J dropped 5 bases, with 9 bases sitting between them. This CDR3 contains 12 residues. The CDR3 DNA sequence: TGTGCCAGCAGCTCCCTTGGGGACGAGCAGTACTTC. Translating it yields CASSSLGDEQYF.

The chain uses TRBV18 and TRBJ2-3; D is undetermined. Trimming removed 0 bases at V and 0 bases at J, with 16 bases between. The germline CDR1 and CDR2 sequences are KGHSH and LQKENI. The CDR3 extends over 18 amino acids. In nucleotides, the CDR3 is TGTGCCAGCTCACCACCGATAGCTCACGCGTCCAGCACAGATACGCAGTATTTT. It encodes CASSPPIAHASSTDTQYF.

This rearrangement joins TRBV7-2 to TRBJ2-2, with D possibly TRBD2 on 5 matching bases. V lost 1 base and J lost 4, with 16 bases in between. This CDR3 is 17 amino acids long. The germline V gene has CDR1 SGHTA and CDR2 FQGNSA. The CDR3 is CASSLGLMGALTGELFF. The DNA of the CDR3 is TGTGCCAGCAGCTTAGGACTAATGGGAGCCCTCACCGGGGAGCTGTTTTTT.